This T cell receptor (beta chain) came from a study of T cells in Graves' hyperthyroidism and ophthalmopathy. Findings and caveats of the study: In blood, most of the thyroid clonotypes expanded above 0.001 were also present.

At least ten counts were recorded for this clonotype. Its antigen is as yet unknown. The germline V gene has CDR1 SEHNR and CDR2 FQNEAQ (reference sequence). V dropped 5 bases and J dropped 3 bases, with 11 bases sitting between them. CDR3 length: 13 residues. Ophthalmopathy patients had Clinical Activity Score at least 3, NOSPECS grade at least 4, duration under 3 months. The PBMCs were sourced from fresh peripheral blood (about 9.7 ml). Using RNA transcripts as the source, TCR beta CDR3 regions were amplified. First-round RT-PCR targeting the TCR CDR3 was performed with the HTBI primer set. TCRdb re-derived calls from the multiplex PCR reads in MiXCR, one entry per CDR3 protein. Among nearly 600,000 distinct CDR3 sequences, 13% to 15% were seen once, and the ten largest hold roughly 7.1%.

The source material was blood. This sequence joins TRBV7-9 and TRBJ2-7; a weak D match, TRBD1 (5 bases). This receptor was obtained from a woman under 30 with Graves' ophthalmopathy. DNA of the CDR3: TGTGCCAGCAGCCCCAGTAGGGGCTACGAGCAGTACTTC. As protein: CASSPSRGYEQYF.